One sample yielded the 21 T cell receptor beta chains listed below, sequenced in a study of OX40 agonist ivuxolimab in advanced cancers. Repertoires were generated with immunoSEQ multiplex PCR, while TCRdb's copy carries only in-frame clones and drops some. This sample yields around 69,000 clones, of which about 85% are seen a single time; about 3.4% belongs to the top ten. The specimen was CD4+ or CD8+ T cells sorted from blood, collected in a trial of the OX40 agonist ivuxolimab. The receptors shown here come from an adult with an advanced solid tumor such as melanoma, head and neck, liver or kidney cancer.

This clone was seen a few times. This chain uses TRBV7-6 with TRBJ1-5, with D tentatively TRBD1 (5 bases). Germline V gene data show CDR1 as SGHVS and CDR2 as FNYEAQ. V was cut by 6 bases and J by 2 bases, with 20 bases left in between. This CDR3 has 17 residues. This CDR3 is CASSLGWGSRRNQPQHF. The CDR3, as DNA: TGTGCCAGCAGTCTGGGGTGGGGCAGTAGACGCAATCAGCCCCAGCATTTT.

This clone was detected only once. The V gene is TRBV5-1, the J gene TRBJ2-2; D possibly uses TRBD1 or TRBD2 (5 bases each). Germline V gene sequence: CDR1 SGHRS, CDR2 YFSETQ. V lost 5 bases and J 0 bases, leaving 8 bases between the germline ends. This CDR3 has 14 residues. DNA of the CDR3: TGCGCCAGCAGGGGGACGGCGAACACCGGGGAGCTGTTTTTT. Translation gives CASRGTANTGELFF.

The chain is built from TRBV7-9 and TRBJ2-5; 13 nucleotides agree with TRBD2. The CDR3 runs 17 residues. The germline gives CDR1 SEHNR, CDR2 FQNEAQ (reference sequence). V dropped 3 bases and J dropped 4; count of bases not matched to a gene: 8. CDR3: CASSFHTSGGVRETQYF. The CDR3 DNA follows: TGTGCCAGCAGCTTCCACACTAGCGGGGGGGTGCGAGAGACCCAGTACTTC. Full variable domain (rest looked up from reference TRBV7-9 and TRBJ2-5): DTGVSQNPRHKITKRGQNVTFRCDPISEHNRLYWYRQTLGQGPEFLTYFQNEAQLEKSRLLSDRFSAERPKGSFSTLEIQRTEQGDSAMYLCASSFHTSGGVRETQYFGPGTRLLVL.

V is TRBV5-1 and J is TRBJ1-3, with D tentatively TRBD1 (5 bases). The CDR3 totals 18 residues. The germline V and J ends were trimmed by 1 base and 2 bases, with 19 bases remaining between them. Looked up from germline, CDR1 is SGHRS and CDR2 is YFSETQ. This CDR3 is CASSLSVVGAFAGNTIYF. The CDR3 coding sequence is TGCGCCAGCAGCTTGTCTGTCGTAGGGGCTTTCGCTGGAAACACCATATATTTT.

CDR3 protein: CASSYPVDNEQFF. The CDR3 DNA reads as TGTGCCAGCAGTTACCCGGTTGACAATGAGCAGTTCTTC. J is TRBJ2-1 and V is TRBV6-6; D is undetermined. Per the germline V gene, CDR1 is MNHNY and CDR2 is SVGAGI (reference sequence). Trimming shortened V by 2 bases and J by 5 bases, and 7 bases separated the two germline ends. This CDR3 region has 13 residues.

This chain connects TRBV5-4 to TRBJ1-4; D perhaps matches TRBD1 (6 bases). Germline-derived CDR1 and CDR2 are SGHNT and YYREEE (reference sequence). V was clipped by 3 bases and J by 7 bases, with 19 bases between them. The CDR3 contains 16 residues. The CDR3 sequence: CASSSKISGETEKLFF. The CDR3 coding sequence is TGTGCCAGCAGCTCTAAGATTTCAGGGGAGACTGAAAAACTGTTTTTT.

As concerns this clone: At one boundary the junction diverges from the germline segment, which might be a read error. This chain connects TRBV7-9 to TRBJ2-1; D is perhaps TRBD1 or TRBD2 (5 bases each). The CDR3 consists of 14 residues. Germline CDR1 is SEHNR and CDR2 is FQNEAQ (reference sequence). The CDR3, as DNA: TGTGCCAGCAGCCTAGCCGGGACCAACAATGAGCAGTTCTTC. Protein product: CASSLAGTNNEQFF.

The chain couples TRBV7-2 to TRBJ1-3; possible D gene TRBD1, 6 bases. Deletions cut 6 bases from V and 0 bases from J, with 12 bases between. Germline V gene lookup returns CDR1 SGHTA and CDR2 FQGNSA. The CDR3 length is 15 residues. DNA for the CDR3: TGTGCCAGCAGACAAGACAGGTTCTCTGGAAACACCATATATTTT. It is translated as CASRQDRFSGNTIYF.

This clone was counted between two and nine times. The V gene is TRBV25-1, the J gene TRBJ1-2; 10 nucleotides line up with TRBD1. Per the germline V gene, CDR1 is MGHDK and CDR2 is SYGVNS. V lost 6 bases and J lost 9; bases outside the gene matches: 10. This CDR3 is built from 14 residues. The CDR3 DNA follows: TGTGCCAGCAGGGGGACAGGGGATATGGCAAGCTACACCTTC. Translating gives CASRGTGDMASYTF.

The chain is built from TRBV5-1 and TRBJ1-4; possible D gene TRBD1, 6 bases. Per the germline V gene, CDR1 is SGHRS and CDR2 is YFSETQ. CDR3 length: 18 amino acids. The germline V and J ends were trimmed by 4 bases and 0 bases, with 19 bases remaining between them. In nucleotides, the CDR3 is TGCGCCAGCAGCCCCGCGGGGGGCCGATTTGCAACTAATGAAAAACTGTTTTTT. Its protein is CASSPAGGRFATNEKLFF.

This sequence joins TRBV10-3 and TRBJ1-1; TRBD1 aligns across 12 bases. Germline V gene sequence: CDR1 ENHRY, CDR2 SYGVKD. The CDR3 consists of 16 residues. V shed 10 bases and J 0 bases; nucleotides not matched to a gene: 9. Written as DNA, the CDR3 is TGTGCCACCGTCAAGGGACAGGGGGCCGTGAACACTGAAGCTTTCTTT. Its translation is CATVKGQGAVNTEAFF.

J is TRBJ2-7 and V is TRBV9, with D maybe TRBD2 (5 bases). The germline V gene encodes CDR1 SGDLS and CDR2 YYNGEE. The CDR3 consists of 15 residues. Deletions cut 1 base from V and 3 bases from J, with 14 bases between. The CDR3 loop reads CASSVQTNPFYEQYF. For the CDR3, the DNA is TGTGCCAGCAGCGTACAGACTAACCCATTCTACGAGCAGTACTTC.

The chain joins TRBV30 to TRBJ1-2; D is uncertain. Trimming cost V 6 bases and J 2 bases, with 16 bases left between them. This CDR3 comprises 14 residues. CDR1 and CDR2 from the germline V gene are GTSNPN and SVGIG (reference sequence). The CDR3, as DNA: TGTGCCTGCCCCGCTTCGGGTTGGAACTATGGCTACACCTTC. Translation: CACPASGWNYGYTF.

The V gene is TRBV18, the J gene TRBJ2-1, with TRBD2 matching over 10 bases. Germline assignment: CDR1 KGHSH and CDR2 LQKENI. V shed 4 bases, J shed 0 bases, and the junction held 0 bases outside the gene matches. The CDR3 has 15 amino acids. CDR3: CASSRTSGSYNEQFF. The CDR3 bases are TGTGCCAGCTCACGGACTAGCGGCTCCTACAATGAGCAGTTCTTC.

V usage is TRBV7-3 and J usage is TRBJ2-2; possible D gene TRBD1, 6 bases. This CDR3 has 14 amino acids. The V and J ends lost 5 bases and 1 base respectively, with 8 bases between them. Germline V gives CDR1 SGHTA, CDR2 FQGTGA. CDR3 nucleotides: TGTGCCAGCAGCGCACAGGGGAACACCGGGGAGCTGTTTTTT. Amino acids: CASSAQGNTGELFF.

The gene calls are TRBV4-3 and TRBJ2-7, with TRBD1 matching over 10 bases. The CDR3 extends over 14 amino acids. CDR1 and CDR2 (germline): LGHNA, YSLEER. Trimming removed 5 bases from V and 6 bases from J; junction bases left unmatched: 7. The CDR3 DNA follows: TGCGCCAGCAGCTATTTGGACAGGGGGTCCGAGCAGTACTTC. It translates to CASSYLDRGSEQYF.

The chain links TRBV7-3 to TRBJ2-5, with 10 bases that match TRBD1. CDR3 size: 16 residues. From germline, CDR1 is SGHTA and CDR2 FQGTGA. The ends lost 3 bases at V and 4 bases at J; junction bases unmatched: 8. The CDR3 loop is CASSLAGQGTTETQYF. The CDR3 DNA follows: TGTGCCAGCAGCTTGGCGGGACAGGGGACGACAGAGACCCAGTACTTC.

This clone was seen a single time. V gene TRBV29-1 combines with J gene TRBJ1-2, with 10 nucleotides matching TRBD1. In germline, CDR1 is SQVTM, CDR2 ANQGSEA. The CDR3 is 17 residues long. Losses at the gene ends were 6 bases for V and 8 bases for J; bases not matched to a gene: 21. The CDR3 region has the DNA TGCAGCGTCCCCTCCCCCGACAGGGGGCCGGCCTCGTCAGGCTACACCTTC. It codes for CSVPSPDRGPASSGYTF.

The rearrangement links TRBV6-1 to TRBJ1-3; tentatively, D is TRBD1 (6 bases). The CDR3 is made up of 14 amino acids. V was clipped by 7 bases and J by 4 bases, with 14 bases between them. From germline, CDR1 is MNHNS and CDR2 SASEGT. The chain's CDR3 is CASNGGGRGNTIYF. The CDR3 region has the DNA TGTGCCAGCAACGGGGGCGGGAGGGGAAACACCATATATTTT.

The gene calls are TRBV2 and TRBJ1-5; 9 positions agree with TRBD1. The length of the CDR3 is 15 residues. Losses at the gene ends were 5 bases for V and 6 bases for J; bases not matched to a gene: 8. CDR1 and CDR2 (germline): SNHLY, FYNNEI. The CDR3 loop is CASSSPGTGLQPQHF. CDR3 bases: TGTGCCAGCAGTTCCCCCGGGACAGGGCTTCAGCCCCAGCATTTT.

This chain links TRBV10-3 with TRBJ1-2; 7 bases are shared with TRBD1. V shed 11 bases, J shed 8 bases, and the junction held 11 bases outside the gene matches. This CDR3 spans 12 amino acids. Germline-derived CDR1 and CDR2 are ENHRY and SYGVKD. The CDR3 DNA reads TGTGCCGCAAACAGGGGTGTAGAGGGCTACACCTTC. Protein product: CAANRGVEGYTF.